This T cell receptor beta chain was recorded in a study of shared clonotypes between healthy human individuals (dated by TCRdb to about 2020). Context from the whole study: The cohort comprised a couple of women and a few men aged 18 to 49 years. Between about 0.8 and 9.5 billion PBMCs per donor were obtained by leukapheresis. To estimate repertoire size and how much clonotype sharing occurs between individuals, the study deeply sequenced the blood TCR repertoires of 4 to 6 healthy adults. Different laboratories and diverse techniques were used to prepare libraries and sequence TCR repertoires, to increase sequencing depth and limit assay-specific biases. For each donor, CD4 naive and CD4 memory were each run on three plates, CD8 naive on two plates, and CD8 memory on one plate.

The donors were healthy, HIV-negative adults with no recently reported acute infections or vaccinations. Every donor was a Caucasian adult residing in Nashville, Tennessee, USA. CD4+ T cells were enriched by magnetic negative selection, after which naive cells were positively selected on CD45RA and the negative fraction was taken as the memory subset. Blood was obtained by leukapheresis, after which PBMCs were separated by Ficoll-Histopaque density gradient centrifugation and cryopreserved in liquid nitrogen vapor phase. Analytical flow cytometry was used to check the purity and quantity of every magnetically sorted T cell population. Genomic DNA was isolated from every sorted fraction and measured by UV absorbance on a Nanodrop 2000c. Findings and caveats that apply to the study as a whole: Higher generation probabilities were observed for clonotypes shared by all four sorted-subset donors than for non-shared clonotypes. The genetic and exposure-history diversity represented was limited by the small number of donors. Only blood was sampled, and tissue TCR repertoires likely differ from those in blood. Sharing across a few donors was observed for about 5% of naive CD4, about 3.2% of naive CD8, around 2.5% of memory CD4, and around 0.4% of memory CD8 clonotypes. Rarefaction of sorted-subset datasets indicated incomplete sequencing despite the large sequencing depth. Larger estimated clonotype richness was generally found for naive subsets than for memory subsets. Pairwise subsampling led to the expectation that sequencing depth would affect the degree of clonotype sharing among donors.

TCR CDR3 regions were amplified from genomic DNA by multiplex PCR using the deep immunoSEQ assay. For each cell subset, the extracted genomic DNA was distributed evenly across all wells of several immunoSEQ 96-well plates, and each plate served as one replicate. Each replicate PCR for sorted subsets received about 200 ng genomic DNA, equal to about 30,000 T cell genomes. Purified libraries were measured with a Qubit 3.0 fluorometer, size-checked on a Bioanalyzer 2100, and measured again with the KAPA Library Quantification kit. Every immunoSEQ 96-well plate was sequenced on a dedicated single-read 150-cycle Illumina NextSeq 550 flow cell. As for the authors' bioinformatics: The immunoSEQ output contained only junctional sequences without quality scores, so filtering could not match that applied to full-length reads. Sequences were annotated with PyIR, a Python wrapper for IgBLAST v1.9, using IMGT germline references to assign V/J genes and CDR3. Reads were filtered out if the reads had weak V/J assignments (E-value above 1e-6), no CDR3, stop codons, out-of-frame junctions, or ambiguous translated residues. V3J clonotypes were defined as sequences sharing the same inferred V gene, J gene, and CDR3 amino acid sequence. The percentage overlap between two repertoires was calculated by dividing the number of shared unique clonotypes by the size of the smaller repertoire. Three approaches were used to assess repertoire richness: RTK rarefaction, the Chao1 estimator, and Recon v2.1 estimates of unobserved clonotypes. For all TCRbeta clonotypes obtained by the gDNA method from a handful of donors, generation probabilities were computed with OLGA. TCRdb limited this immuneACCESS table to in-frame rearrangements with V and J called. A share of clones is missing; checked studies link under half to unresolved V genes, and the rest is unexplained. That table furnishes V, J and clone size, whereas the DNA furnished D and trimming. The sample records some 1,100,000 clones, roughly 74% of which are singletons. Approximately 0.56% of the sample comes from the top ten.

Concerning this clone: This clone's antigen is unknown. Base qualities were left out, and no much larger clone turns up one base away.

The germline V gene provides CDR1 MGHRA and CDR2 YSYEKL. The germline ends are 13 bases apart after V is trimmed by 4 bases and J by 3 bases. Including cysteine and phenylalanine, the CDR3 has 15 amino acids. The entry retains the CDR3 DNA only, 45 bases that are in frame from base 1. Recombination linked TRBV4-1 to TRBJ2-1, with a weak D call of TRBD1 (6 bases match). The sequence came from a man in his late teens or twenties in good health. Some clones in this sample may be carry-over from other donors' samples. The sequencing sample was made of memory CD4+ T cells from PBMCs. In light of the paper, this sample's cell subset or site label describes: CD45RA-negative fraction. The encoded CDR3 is CASSPWDNNYNEQFF. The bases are TGCGCCAGCAGCCCTTGGGACAACAACTACAATGAGCAGTTCTTC.